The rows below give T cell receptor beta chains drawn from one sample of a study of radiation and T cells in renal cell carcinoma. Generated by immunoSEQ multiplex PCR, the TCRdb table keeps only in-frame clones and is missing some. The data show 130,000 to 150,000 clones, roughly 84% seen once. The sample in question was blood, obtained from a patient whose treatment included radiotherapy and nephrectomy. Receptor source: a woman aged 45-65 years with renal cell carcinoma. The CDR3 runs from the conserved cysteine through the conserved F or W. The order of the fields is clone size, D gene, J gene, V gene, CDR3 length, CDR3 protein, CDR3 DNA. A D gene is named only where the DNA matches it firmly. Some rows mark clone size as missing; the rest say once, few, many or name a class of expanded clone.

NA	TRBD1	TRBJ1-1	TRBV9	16	CASSVKGGTANTEAFF	TGTGCCAGCAGCGTCAAAGGAGGGACAGCGAACACTGAAGCTTTCTTT
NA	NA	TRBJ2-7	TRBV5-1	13	CASSWDRLYEQYF	TGCGCCAGCAGCTGGGACCGTCTTTACGAGCAGTACTTC
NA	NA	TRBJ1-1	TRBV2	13	CASSLGTRLEAFF	TGTGCCAGCAGCCTGGGGACAAGACTTGAAGCTTTCTTT
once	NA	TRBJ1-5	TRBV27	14	CASRGGFSNQPQHF	TGTGCCAGCAGGGGGGGGTTTAGCAATCAGCCCCAGCATTTT
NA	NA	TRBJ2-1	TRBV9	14	CASSVTATGNEQFF	TGTGCCAGCAGCGTCACCGCGACTGGAAATGAGCAGTTCTTC
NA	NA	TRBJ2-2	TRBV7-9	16	CASSPISNLNTGELFF	TGTGCCAGCAGCCCGATCTCCAACCTAAACACCGGGGAGCTGTTTTTT
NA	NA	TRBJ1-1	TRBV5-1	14	CASAEAVPGTEAFF	TGCGCCAGCGCCGAAGCCGTCCCGGGCACTGAAGCTTTCTTT
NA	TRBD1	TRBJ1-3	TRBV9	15	CASSGQGGSGNTIYF	TGTGCCAGCAGCGGACAGGGCGGCTCTGGAAACACCATATATTTT
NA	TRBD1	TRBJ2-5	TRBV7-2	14	CASSTWTGRETQYF	TGTGCCAGCAGCACGTGGACAGGGAGAGAGACCCAGTACTTC
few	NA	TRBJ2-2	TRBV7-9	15	CASSLDIANTGELFF	TGTGCCAGCAGCCTCGACATCGCGAACACCGGGGAGCTGTTTTTT
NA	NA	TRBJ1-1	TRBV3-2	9	CAGSSEAFF	TGTGCCGGCAGCAGCGAAGCTTTCTTT
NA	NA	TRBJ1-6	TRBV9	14	CASSVEPNNSPLHF	TGTGCCAGCAGCGTAGAACCGAATAATTCACCCCTCCACTTT
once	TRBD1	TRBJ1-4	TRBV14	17	CASSQGDRGVLNEKLFF	TGTGCCAGCAGCCAAGGAGACAGGGGAGTCCTAAATGAAAAACTGTTTTTT
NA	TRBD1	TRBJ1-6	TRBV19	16	CASSRTGTGSNSPLHF	TGTGCCAGTAGTCGAACCGGGACAGGGAGTAATTCACCCCTCCACTTT
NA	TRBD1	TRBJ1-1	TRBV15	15	CATSRDSLRVTEAFF	TGTGCCACCAGCCGGGACAGTCTAAGGGTCACTGAAGCTTTCTTT
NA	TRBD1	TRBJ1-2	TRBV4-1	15	CASSQVTGDNYGYTF	TGCGCCAGCAGCCAAGTGACAGGGGATAACTATGGCTACACCTTC
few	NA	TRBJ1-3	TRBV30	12	CAWRTDGNTIYF	TGTGCCTGGCGGACAGACGGAAACACCATATATTTT
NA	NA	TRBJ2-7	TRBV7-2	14	CASSLGKISYEQYF	TGTGCCAGCAGCTTAGGTAAAATCTCCTACGAGCAGTACTTC
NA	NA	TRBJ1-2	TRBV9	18	CASSALGSRTQANYGYTF	TGTGCCAGCAGCGCCCTAGGGAGCCGGACCCAAGCTAACTATGGCTACACCTTC